This TCR beta chain was captured in a study of blood T cell repertoires in COVID-19 (TCRdb year 2020). Looking at the study overall: The collaborator samples originated in the United States, Italy and Spain and spanned the acute and convalescent phases of COVID-19. The dataset comprised deeply sampled blood TCRbeta repertoires from subjects exposed to, actively infected with, or recovered from COVID-19. Samples were obtained from the ongoing ImmuneRACE study (first 160 participants) and from some 1,300 subjects provided by 6 global collaborators. The material from the prospective study consisted of cDNA or gDNA derived from T cells, B-cell-depleted T cells, or PBMCs. Sample metadata almost always included a de-identified subject ID, COVID-19 status, age in years and sex. The repertoires were made available in a free public database intended to serve as a resource for research on the immune response to SARS-CoV-2. Where available, HLA class I and class II types were obtained from metadata supplied by the sample provider rather than from assay-based typing. The full study reports these points: Clinical and demographic metadata were provided uncurated, with the amount varying by source and participant.

Comments on this clone: Its antigen is currently not known. Base qualities are not recorded, but no much larger clone differs from it by a single base.

CDR1 and CDR2, looked up from the germline V gene (reference sequence), are SEHNR and FQNEAQ. Trimming at the junction amounts to 0 bases on V and 2 bases on J, and the germline ends lie 8 bases apart. The CDR3 measures 15 amino acids from cysteine to phenylalanine. Left in the record is the CDR3 DNA by itself, 45 bases read in frame from the first base. TCRbeta CDR3 regions were amplified from genomic DNA using the immunoSEQ Assay, a bias-controlled multiplex PCR. Per the authors' processing: Nucleated cell counts per sample were estimated from amplification of reference gene primers within the assay. To quantify the absolute abundance of each unique TCRbeta CDR3 rearrangement, sequence reads were collapsed and filtered. For each sample, productive Simpson clonality was calculated as the square root of Simpson's diversity index across productive rearrangements. In its TCRdb copy, this immuneACCESS table keeps in-frame sequences only and misses some clones. Where compared with another copy, unresolved V genes explain less than half of these, and the others have no known cause. V and J calls and clone size are copied from that table; D and trimming were computed from the DNA. The sample table holds 190,000 or so clones, of which more than 70% were seen once. The top ten hold 2.5% to 3.5% of the sample.

Collaborating institutions collected whole blood in K2EDTA tubes following their own protocols. For TCRbeta analysis, collaborators shipped samples as frozen whole blood, isolated PBMCs, or DNA extracted from either of those sample types. Sequencing was performed on peripheral blood. Here the chain combines TRBV7-9 and TRBJ1-3, with the D gene not clear enough to name. The clonotype originates from a man aged 45-65 years with active or convalescent COVID-19. The CDR3 loop reads CASSLAGPTGNTIYF. The nucleotides are TGTGCCAGCAGCTTAGCTGGGCCGACTGGAAACACCATATATTTT.